These 18 T cell receptor beta chains share one sample of origin, sequenced in a study of cytomegalovirus exposure and HLA in healthy donors. PCR involved 60 Vbeta and 13 Jbeta primers. Using immunoSEQ multiplex PCR, the repertoire was profiled, and TCRdb retains in-frame clones only, with some absent. The sample lists fewer than 95,000 clones; roughly 69% were seen once. Sequenced sample: PBMCs. All receptors come from a woman aged 30 to 39 in good health and CMV-seronegative.

The count of this clone is one. The chain couples TRBV6-1 to TRBJ2-7; 7 bases are a match to TRBD1. The germline V gene encodes CDR1 MNHNS and CDR2 SASEGT. V was pared by 7 bases and J by 6 bases, with 9 bases of the junction left unmatched. There are 13 residues in the CDR3. The CDR3 DNA follows: TGTGCCAGCACCGAGAGGGGGCAAGGCGAGCAGTACTTC. Amino acids: CASTERGQGEQYF.

The chain uses TRBV7-9 and TRBJ2-7, with D uncertain. Looked up from germline, CDR1 is SEHNR and CDR2 is FQNEAQ (reference sequence). The CDR3 covers 17 residues. V was trimmed by 5 bases and J by 0 bases, leaving 20 bases between them. CDR3 sequence reads: CASSPQLAGPYSYEQYF. The CDR3 nucleotides read TGTGCCAGCAGCCCACAGCTGGCAGGTCCCTACTCCTACGAGCAGTACTTC.

The V gene is TRBV28, the J gene TRBJ2-6, with D perhaps matching TRBD2 (6 bases). V gave up 11 bases and J gave up 3 bases, with 11 bases separating them. This CDR3 is built from 13 residues. Germline V gene lookup returns CDR1 MDHEN and CDR2 SYDVKM. The CDR3 spells CAGGVHGANVLTF. CDR3 in DNA: TGTGCCGGCGGGGTACATGGGGCCAACGTCCTGACTTTC.

A word on this clone: Distinct nucleotide sequences in the sample also encode this CDR3. The CDR3 bases are TGTGCCACCAGTACCTGGGACAGGGAGTTAAAGACCCAGTACTTC. Its translation is CATSTWDRELKTQYF. The chain joins TRBV15 to TRBJ2-5, with 9 bases lining up with TRBD1. The germline gives CDR1 LNHNV, CDR2 YYDKDF (reference sequence). The J segment lost 6 bases and the V segment lost 6 bases, leaving 11 bases of the junction unmatched. The CDR3 sequence is 15 residues long.

The V and J genes are TRBV7-2 and TRBJ2-5; perhaps TRBD1 as D (6 bases). Per the germline V gene, CDR1 is SGHTA and CDR2 is FQGNSA. CDR3 size: 15 residues. Deletions cut 4 bases from V and 4 bases from J, with 16 bases between. CDR3 sequence (DNA): TGTGCCAGCAGCTCTACAGGGATATGGGCAGAGACCCAGTACTTC. Residues: CASSSTGIWAETQYF.

A single count supports this clone. The chain joins TRBV19 to TRBJ1-4; D uncertain. The CDR3 runs to 13 residues. V was clipped by 3 bases and J by 8 bases, with 10 bases between them. Germline V gene sequence: CDR1 LNHDA, CDR2 SQIVND (reference sequence). The CDR3: CASSMGRGEKLFF. CDR3 bases: TGTGCCAGTAGTATGGGAAGAGGGGAAAAACTGTTTTTT.

The chain couples TRBV2 to TRBJ1-2; D is ambiguous. The CDR3 has 15 amino acids. V gave up 10 bases and J gave up 6 bases, with 24 bases separating them. Germline CDR1 and CDR2: SNHLY and FYNNEI. This chain's CDR3 is CATLVPPGLKDGYTF. The CDR3 DNA sequence: TGTGCCACCCTAGTACCGCCCGGACTTAAAGATGGCTACACCTTC.

This chain connects TRBV28 to TRBJ2-1, with 9 bases lining up with TRBD2. Germline V lookup: CDR1 MDHEN, CDR2 SYDVKM. The CDR3 totals 15 residues. V lost 3 bases, J lost 7 bases, and 7 bases stayed unmatched. The CDR3 here is CASSFGLAGRNEQFF. The CDR3 region has the DNA TGTGCCAGCAGTTTCGGTCTAGCGGGAAGAAATGAGCAGTTCTTC. The complete variable domain, with remaining parts taken from reference TRBV28 and TRBJ2-1, reads DVKVTQSSRYLVKRTGEKVFLECVQDMDHENMFWYRQDPGLGLRLIYFSYDVKMKEKGDIPEGYSVSREKKERFSLILESASTNQTSMYLCASSFGLAGRNEQFFGPGTRLTVL.

Concerning this clone: A much larger clone sits a single nucleotide away, making a read error possible. The chain links TRBV5-1 to TRBJ1-1; D may be TRBD1 (6 bases). The length of the CDR3 is 14 residues. Germline loops: CDR1 SGHRS, CDR2 YFSETQ. Trimming shortened V by 1 base and J by 0 bases, and 7 bases separated the two germline ends. The CDR3 reads CASSLTGLNTEAFF. The DNA of the CDR3 is TGCGCCAGCAGCTTGACAGGGTTGAACACTGAAGCTTTCTTT.

This clone was observed a few times. The chain uses TRBV5-1 and TRBJ1-1, with no clear D. The CDR3 runs to 15 residues. CDR1 and CDR2 (germline): SGHRS, YFSETQ. V lost 2 bases to trimming and J lost 0 bases, with 11 bases between them. As DNA, the CDR3 is TGCGCCAGCAGCTTTACAGATCCCGTGAACACTGAAGCTTTCTTT. It is translated as CASSFTDPVNTEAFF. Supplemented by reference TRBV5-1 and TRBJ1-1, the full variable domain reads KAGVTQTPRYLIKTRGQQVTLSCSPISGHRSVSWYQQTPGQGLQFLFEYFSETQRNKGNFPGRFSGRQFSNSRSEMNVSTLELGDSALYLCASSFTDPVNTEAFFGQGTRLTVV.

The chain uses TRBV11-3 and TRBJ2-2; D is ambiguous. With 3 bases removed from V and 0 bases from J, the gap between germline ends came to 11 bases. Germline V lookup: CDR1 SGHNT, CDR2 YENEEA. CDR3 length: 16 residues. CDR3 sequence: CASSFNVGTNTGELFF. The CDR3 nucleotides are TGTGCCAGCAGCTTTAACGTGGGCACGAACACCGGGGAGCTGTTTTTT.

This rearrangement joins TRBV21-1 to TRBJ1-2. TRBV21-1 is annotated as a pseudogene. This CDR3 contains 14 residues. Here the CDR3 DNA reads TGTGCCAGCAGCAACCCCCAAATAGTGGATGGCTACACCTTC. Translation: CASSNPQIVDGYTF.

The rearrangement links TRBV5-6 to TRBJ1-5; TRBD1 aligns across 9 bases. The germline V gene encodes CDR1 SGHDT and CDR2 YYEEEE. The CDR3 extends over 16 amino acids. Germline trimming cut 1 base from V and 6 bases from J; bases unmatched to any gene: 8. The CDR3 sequence is CASSLSRGQGSQPQHF. In DNA form, the CDR3 reads TGTGCCAGCAGCTTGTCCCGTGGACAGGGGAGTCAGCCCCAGCATTTT.

The rearrangement uses TRBV19 and TRBJ2-3; D might be TRBD1 (6 bases). Trimming removed 10 bases at V and 1 base at J, with 15 bases between. Germline-derived CDR1 and CDR2 are LNHDA and SQIVND (reference sequence). The CDR3 runs 14 residues. CDR3 sequence (DNA): TGTGCCACCCGGCGGACAGAAGGCACAGATACGCAGTATTTT. Its protein is CATRRTEGTDTQYF.

The chain recombines TRBV9 with TRBJ2-2, with a possible D match to TRBD1 (6 bases). Trimming took 0 bases from V and 4 from J, leaving 13 bases between them. There are 16 residues in the CDR3. CDR1 SGDLS and CDR2 YYNGEE come from the germline V gene. The CDR3 nucleotides are TGTGCCAGCAGCGTAGTAGGGGGTAGGGTCACCGGGGAGCTGTTTTTT. Amino acid sequence: CASSVVGGRVTGELFF.

The table lists this clone with a few counts. The J gene is TRBJ1-3, the V gene TRBV6-5; D possibly corresponds to TRBD1 (5 bases). Germline-derived CDR1 and CDR2 are MNHEY and SVGAGI. Trimming took off 6 bases at V and 3 bases at J, with 12 bases between the two ends. There are 14 residues in the CDR3. This CDR3 is CASRPGGSGNTIYF. CDR3 DNA sequence: TGTGCCAGCAGGCCCGGGGGTAGTGGAAACACCATATATTTT.

The genes are TRBV5-1 and TRBJ1-5; 7 positions agree with TRBD1. Germline V gene lookup returns CDR1 SGHRS and CDR2 YFSETQ. J gave up 3 bases and V 1 base, and 4 bases lay outside the gene matches. This CDR3 comprises 15 residues. CDR3 in amino acids: CASSLTGEPNQPQHF. DNA of the CDR3: TGCGCCAGCAGCTTGACAGGGGAACCCAATCAGCCCCAGCATTTT.

V usage is TRBV7-2 and J usage is TRBJ2-1, with 8 bases identical to TRBD2. Germline V gives CDR1 SGHTA, CDR2 FQGNSA. Trimming cost V 1 base and J 7 bases; bases outside gene matches: 6. This CDR3 comprises 15 residues. The CDR3 is CASSLVGTSRNEQFF. DNA for the CDR3: TGTGCCAGCAGCTTAGTAGGGACTAGTCGGAATGAGCAGTTCTTC.